This entry concerns a single T cell receptor beta chain. Antigen unknown. This entry is derived from a study of cytomegalovirus exposure and HLA in healthy donors. Whole-study findings and limits: For TCR beta chains, V- and J-gene trimming was later linked to a missense DCLRE1C variant. The authors confirmed in vitro that a few CMV-associated chains were specific for CMV antigens.

Despite likely unrecorded immune exposures, the donors were nominally healthy at the time of sampling. Per germline, CDR1 MNHEY and CDR2 SVGAGI. Germline trimming cut 8 bases from V and 5 bases from J; bases unmatched to any gene: 8. This CDR3 is built from 14 residues. The primer mix had 60 Vbeta and 13 Jbeta primers. Some clones are missing from TCRdb's copy, which holds only in-frame ones; the method was immunoSEQ multiplex PCR. The sample lists over 150,000 clones; about 90% were seen once. This TCR came from a girl younger than two in good health and CMV-seronegative. Sequenced input: PBMCs. The J gene is TRBJ2-1, the V gene TRBV6-5, with TRBD2 matching 8 bases. The CDR3 region is CASSLAEGNNEQFF. In DNA, the CDR3 is TGTGCCAGCTCACTAGCGGAGGGGAACAATGAGCAGTTCTTC.